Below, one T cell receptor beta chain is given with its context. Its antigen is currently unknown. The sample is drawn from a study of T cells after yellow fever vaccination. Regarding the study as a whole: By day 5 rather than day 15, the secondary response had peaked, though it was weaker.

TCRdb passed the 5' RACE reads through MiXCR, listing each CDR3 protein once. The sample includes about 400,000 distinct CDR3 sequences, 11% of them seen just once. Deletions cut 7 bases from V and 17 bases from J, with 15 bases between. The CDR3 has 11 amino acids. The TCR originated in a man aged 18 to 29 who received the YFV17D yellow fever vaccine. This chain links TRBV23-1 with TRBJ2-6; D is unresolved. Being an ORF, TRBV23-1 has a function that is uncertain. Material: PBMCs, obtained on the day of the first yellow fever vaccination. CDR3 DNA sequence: TGCGCCAGCACCAAGGGCCCCTGGTTGACTTTC. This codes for CASTKGPWLTF.